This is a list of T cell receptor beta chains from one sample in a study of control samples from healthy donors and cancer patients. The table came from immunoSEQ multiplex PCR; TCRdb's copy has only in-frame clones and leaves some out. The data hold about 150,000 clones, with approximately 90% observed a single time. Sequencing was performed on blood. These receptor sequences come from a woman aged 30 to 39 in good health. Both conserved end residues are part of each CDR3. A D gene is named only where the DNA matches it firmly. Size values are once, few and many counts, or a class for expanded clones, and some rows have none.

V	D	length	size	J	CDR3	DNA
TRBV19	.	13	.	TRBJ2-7	CASGTSLGYEQYF	TGTGCCAGTGGAACTAGTCTTGGCTACGAGCAGTACTTC
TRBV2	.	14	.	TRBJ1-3	CASSEESAGNTIYF	TGTGCCAGCAGTGAAGAATCAGCTGGAAACACCATATATTTT
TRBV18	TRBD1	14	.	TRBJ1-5	CASSPGTVNQPQHF	TGTGCCAGCTCGCCCGGGACAGTTAATCAGCCCCAGCATTTT
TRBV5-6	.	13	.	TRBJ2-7	CASRRGISYEQYF	TGTGCCAGCAGAAGGGGGATCTCCTACGAGCAGTACTTC
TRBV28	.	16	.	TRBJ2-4	CASSTARGPAKNIQYF	TGTGCCAGCAGCACAGCCCGGGGCCCCGCCAAAAACATTCAGTACTTC
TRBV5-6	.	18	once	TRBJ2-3	CASSLGMGLRWGTDTQYF	TGTGCCAGCAGCTTGGGAATGGGCCTGCGGTGGGGCACAGATACGCAGTATTTT
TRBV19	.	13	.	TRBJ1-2	CASSFSINYGYTF	TGTGCCAGTAGCTTCAGTATAAACTATGGCTACACCTTC
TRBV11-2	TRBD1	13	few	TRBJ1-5	CASSRDRDQPQHF	TGTGCCAGCAGTCGGGACAGGGATCAGCCCCAGCATTTT
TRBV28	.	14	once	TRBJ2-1	CASSLLLLRNEQFF	TGTGCCAGCAGTTTATTATTATTAAGGAATGAGCAGTTCTTC
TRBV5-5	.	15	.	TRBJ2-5	CASSFLLRVQETQYF	TGTGCCAGCAGCTTTCTTCTTCGAGTGCAAGAGACCCAGTACTTC
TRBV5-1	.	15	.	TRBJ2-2	CASSQTTSNTGELFF	TGCGCCAGCAGTCAAACCACCTCGAACACCGGGGAGCTGTTTTTT
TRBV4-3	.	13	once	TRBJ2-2	CASSQGLAGELFF	TGCGCCAGCAGCCAAGGCCTAGCCGGGGAGCTGTTTTTT
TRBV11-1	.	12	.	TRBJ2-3	CASSWGTDTQYF	TGTGCCAGCAGCTGGGGAACAGATACGCAGTATTTT
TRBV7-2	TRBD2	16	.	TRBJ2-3	CASSPHPGGPPDTQYF	TGTGCCAGCAGCCCGCACCCGGGAGGGCCCCCAGATACGCAGTATTTT
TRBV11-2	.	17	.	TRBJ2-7	CASSYTSLATRSYEQYF	TGTGCCAGCAGCTATACTAGCCTAGCGACTCGTTCCTACGAGCAGTACTTC
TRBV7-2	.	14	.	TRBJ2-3	CASSRGTVPDTQYF	TGTGCCAGCAGCCGCGGGACAGTTCCAGATACGCAGTATTTT
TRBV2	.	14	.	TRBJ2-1	CASSDREQIVEQFF	TGTGCCAGCAGTGACCGGGAACAAATTGTTGAGCAGTTCTTC
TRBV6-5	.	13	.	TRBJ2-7	CASSQGPTYEQYF	TGTGCCAGCAGTCAGGGACCCACCTACGAGCAGTACTTC
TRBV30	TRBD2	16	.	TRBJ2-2	CACRTSGRAATGELFF	TGTGCCTGTCGCACTAGCGGGAGGGCCGCCACCGGGGAGCTGTTTTTT
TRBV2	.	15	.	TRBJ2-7	CASSYVPGSSYEQYF	TGTGCCAGCAGTTACGTACCGGGAAGCTCCTACGAGCAGTACTTC
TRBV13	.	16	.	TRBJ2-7	CASSLLVGGASYEQYF	TGTGCCAGCAGCTTATTGGTCGGGGGCGCCTCCTACGAGCAGTACTTC
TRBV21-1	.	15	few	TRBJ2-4	CASRDILVAKNIQYF	TGTGCCAGCAGAGACATCTTAGTAGCCAAAAACATTCAGTACTTC
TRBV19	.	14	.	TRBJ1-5	CASSIIPSGQPQHF	TGTGCCAGTAGTATCATCCCTTCAGGGCAGCCCCAGCATTTT
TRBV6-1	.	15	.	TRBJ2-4	CASSEAPGYKNIQYF	TGTGCCAGCAGTGAAGCGCCGGGGTACAAAAACATTCAGTACTTC
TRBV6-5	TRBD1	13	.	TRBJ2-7	CASKGQGSYEQYF	TGTGCCAGCAAGGGACAGGGGTCTTACGAGCAGTACTTC
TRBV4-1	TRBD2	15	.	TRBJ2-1	CASSQVTSAHNEQFF	TGCGCCAGCAGCCAAGTGACTAGCGCACACAATGAGCAGTTCTTC
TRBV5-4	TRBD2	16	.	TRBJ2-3	CASSLGGLAGRDTQYF	TGTGCCAGCAGCTTGGGGGGACTAGCGGGAAGAGATACGCAGTATTTT
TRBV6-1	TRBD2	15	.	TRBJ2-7	CASSESSGSSDEQYF	TGTGCCAGCAGTGAATCTAGCGGGAGTTCCGACGAGCAGTACTTC